This T cell receptor (beta chain) was recovered during a study of blood T cell repertoires in COVID-19. Background on the study: From T cells, B-cell-depleted T cells, or PBMCs came the material, which was cDNA or gDNA.

Between the trimmed V and J ends, which lost 3 bases and 8 bases, there was a span of 7 bases. The germline V gene encodes CDR1 MDHEN and CDR2 SYDVKM. There are 11 residues in the CDR3. Original processing methods: Amplifying reference gene primers gave estimates of nucleated cell counts. Assay: immunoSEQ multiplex PCR; the TCRdb copy retains only in-frame clones and omits some. The V and J calls and clone size were taken over from that table, and D and trimming were inferred from the DNA. The sample lists approximately 240,000 clones; 65% to 85% were seen once. The clonotype was recovered from a human donor in a cohort sampled during active COVID-19. V is TRBV28 and J is TRBJ1-2, with D hard to call. The sequenced material came from peripheral blood. The CDR3 DNA follows: TGTGCCAGCAGTTTTGGAGGGGGCTACACCTTC. Translation gives CASSFGGGYTF.